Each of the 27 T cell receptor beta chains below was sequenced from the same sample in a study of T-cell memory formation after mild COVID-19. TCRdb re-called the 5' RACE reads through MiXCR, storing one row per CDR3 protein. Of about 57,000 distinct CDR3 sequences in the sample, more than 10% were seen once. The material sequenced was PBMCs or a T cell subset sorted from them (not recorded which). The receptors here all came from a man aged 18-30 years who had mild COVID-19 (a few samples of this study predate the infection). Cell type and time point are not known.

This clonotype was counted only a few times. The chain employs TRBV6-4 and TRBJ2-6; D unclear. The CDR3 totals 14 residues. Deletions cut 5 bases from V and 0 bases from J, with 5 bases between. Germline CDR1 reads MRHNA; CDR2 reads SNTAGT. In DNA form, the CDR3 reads TGTGCCAGCAGTCAAAACTCTGGGGCCAACGTCCTGACTTTC. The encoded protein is CASSQNSGANVLTF.

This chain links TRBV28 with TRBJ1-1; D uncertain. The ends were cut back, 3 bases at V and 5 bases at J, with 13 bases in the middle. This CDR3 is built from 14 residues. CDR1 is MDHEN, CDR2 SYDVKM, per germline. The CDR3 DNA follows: TGTGCCAGCAGTTTGTGGAGGGAGGGAACTGAAGCTTTCTTT. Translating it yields CASSLWREGTEAFF.

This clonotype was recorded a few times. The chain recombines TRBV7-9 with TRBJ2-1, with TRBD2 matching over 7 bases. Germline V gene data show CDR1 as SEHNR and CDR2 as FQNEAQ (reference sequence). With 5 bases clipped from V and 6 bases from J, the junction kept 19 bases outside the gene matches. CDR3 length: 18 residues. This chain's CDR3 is CASSPPPGLVSNPNEQFF. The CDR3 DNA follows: TGTGCCAGCAGCCCCCCCCCCGGACTAGTGTCTAATCCCAATGAGCAGTTCTTC.

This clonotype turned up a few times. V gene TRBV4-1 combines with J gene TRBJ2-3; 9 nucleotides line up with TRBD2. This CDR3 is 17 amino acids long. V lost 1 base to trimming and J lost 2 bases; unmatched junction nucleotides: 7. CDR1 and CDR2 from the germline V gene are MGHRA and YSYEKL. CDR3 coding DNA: TGCGCCAGCAGCCAAGGTTTGCTAGCGGGGTACACAGATACGCAGTATTTT. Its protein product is CASSQGLLAGYTDTQYF.

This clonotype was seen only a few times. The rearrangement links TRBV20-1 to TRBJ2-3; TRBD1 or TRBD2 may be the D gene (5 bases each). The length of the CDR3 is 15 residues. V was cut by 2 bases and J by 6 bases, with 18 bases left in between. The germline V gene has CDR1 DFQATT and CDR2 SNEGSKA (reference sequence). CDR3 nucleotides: TGCAGTGCTAGACCGGGGACCCAACAAGCGGATACGCAGTATTTT. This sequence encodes CSARPGTQQADTQYF.

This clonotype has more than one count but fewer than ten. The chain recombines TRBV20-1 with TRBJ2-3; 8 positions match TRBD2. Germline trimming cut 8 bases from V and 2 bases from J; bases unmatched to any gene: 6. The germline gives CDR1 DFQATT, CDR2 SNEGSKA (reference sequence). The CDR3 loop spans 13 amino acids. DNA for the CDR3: TGCAGTAAGACGGGGGGGCCCACAGATACGCAGTATTTT. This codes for CSKTGGPTDTQYF.

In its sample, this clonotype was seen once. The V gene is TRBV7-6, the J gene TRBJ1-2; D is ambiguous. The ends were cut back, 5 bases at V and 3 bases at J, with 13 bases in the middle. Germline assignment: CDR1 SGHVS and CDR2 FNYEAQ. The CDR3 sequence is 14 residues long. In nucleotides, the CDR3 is TGTGCCAGCAGCCCATCGGCGGGAGACTATGGCTACACCTTC. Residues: CASSPSAGDYGYTF.

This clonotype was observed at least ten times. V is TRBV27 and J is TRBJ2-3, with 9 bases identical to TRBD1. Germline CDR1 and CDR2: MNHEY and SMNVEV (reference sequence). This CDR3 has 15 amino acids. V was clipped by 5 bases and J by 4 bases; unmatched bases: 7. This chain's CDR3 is CASSPWTGEPDTQYF. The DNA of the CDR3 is TGTGCCAGCAGTCCATGGACAGGGGAACCAGATACGCAGTATTTT.

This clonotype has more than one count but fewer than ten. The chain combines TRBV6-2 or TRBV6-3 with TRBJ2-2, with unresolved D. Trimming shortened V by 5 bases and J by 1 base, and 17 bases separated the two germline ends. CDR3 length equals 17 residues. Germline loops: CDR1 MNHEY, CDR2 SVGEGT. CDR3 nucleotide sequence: TGTGCCAGCAGTCCCGCCTACAGAACACTGAACACCGGGGAGCTGTTTTTT. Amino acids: CASSPAYRTLNTGELFF.

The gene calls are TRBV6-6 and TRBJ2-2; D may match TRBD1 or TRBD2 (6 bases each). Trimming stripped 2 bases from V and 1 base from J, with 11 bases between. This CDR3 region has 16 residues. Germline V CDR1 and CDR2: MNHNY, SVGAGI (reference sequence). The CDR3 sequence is CASSYRGARNTGELFF. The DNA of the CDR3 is TGTGCCAGCAGTTACAGGGGGGCAAGGAACACCGGGGAGCTGTTTTTT.

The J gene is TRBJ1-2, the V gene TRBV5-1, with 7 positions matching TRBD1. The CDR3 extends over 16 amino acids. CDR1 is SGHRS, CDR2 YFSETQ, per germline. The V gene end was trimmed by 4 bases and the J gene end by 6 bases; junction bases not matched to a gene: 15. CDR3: CASSPQTGSSSDGYTF. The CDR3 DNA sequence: TGCGCCAGCAGCCCTCAGACAGGGTCTTCTTCGGATGGCTACACCTTC.

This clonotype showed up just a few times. CDR3 sequence reads: CASRRGGGGTGELFF. The CDR3 region has the DNA TGTGCCAGCAGGCGGGGAGGCGGGGGTACCGGGGAGCTGTTTTTT. The gene calls are TRBV28 and TRBJ2-2; 7 bases match TRBD2. Trimming cost V 6 bases and J 5 bases; bases outside gene matches: 9. The CDR3 runs to 15 residues. The germline V gene encodes CDR1 MDHEN and CDR2 SYDVKM.

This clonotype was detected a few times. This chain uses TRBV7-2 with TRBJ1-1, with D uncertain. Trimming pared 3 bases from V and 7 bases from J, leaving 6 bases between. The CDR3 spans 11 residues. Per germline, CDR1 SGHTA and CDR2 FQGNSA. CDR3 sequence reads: CASSLGFEAFF. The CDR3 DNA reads TGTGCCAGCAGCTTGGGGTTTGAAGCTTTCTTT.

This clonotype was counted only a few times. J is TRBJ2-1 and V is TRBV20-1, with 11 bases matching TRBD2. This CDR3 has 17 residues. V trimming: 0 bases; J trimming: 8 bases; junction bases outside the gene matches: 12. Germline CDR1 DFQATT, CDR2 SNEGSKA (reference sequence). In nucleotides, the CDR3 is TGCAGTGCTAGAGATTCTACCCCTAGCGGGGGGTGGTATGAGCAGTTCTTC. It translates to CSARDSTPSGGWYEQFF.

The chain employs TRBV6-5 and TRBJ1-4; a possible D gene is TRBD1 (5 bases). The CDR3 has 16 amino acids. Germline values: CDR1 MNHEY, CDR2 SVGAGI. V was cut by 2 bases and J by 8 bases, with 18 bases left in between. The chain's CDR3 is CASSYAQSSRGEKLFF. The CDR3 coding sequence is TGTGCCAGCAGTTACGCACAATCGTCACGGGGCGAAAAACTGTTTTTT.

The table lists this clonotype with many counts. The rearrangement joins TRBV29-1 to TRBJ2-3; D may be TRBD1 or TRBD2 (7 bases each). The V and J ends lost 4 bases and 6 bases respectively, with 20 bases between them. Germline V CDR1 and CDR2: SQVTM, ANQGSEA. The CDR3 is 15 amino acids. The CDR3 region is CSVGEWRGGGDTQYF. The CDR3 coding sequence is TGCAGCGTTGGTGAATGGCGGGGAGGGGGCGATACGCAGTATTTT.

CDR3 amino acids: CSAESLAGDYNEQFF. DNA of the CDR3: TGCAGTGCTGAATCCCTAGCGGGGGATTACAATGAGCAGTTCTTC. This chain uses TRBV20-1 with TRBJ2-1, with 10 nucleotides matching TRBD2. Germline V gene lookup returns CDR1 DFQATT and CDR2 SNEGSKA (reference sequence). Losses at the gene ends were 5 bases for V and 4 bases for J; bases not matched to a gene: 8. The CDR3 spans 15 residues.

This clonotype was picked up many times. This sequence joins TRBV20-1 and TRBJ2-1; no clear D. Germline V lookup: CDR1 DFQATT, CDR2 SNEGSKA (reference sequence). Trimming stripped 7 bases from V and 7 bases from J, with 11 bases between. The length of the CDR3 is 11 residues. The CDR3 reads CSVVRRNEQFF. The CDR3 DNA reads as TGCAGTGTTGTCCGTAGGAATGAGCAGTTCTTC.

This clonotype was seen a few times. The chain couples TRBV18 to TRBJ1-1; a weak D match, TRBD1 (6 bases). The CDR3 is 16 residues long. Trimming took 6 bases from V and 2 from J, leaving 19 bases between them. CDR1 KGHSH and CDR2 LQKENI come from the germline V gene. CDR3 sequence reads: CASSPNRGLTNTEAFF. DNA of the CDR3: TGTGCCAGCTCCCCGAACCGGGGGCTTACAAACACTGAAGCTTTCTTT.

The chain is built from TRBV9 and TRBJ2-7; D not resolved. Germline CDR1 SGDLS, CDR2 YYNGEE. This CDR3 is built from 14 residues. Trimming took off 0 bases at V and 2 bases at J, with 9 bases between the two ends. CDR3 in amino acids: CASSVGDWTYEQYF. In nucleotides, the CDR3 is TGTGCCAGCAGCGTAGGGGATTGGACCTACGAGCAGTACTTC.

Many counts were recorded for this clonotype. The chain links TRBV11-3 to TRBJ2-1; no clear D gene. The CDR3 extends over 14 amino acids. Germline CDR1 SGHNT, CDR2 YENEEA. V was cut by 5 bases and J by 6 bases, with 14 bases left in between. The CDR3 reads CASSPPGLSNEQFF. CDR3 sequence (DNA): TGTGCCAGCAGCCCCCCCGGTCTTTCCAATGAGCAGTTCTTC.

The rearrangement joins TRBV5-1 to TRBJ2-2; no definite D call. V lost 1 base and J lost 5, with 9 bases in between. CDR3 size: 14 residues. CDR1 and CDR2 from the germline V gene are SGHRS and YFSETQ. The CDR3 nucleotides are TGCGCCAGCAGCTTGTCTAAGGGAACCGGGGAGCTGTTTTTT. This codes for CASSLSKGTGELFF. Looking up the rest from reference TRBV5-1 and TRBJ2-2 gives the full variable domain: KAGVTQTPRYLIKTRGQQVTLSCSPISGHRSVSWYQQTPGQGLQFLFEYFSETQRNKGNFPGRFSGRQFSNSRSEMNVSTLELGDSALYLCASSLSKGTGELFFGEGSRLTVL.

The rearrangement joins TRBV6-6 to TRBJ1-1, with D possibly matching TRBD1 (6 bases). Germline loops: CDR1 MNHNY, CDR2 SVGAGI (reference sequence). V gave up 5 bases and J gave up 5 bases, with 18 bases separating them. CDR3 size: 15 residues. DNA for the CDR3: TGTGCCAGCAGTCGACGACAGGACCAAGGGACTGAAGCTTTCTTT. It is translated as CASSRRQDQGTEAFF.

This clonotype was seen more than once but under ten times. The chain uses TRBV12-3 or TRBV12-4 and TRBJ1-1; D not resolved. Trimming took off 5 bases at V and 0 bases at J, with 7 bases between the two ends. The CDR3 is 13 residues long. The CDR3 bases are TGTGCCAGCAGTCGAGCAATGAACACTGAAGCTTTCTTT. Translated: CASSRAMNTEAFF.

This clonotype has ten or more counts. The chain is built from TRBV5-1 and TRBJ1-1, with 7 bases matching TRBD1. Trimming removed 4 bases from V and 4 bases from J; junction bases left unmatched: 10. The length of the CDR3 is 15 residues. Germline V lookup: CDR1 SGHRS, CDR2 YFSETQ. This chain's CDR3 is CASSPPRQGGTEAFF. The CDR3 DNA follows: TGCGCCAGCAGCCCTCCGAGACAGGGAGGCACTGAAGCTTTCTTT. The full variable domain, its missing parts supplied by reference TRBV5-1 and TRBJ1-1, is KAGVTQTPRYLIKTRGQQVTLSCSPISGHRSVSWYQQTPGQGLQFLFEYFSETQRNKGNFPGRFSGRQFSNSRSEMNVSTLELGDSALYLCASSPPRQGGTEAFFGQGTRLTVV.

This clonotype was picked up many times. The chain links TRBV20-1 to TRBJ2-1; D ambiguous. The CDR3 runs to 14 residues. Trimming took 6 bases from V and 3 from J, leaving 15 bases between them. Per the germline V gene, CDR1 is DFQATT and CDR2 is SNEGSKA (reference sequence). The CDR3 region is CSASSTFDYNEQFF. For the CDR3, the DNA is TGCAGTGCCTCGTCGACTTTCGACTACAATGAGCAGTTCTTC.

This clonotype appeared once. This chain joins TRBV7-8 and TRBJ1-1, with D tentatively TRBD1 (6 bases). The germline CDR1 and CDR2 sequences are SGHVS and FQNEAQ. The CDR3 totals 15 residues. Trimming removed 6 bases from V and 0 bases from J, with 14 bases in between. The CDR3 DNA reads TGTGCCAGCAGTTCCAGAGCAGGGGTGAACACTGAAGCTTTCTTT. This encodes CASSSRAGVNTEAFF.